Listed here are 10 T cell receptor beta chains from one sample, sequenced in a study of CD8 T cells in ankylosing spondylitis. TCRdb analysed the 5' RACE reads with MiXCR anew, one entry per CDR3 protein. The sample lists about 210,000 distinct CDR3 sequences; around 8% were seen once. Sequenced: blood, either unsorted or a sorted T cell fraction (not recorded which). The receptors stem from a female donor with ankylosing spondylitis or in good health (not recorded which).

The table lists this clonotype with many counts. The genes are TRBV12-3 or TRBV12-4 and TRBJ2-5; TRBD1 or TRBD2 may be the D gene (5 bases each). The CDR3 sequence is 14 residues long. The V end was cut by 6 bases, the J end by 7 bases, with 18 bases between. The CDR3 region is CASSRDHLGGTQYF. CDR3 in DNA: TGTGCCAGCAGCCGGGACCACCTAGGTGGGACCCAGTACTTC.

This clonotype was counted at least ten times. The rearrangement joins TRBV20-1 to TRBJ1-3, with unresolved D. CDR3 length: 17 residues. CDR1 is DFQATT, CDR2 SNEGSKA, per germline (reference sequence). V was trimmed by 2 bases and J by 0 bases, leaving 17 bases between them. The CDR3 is CSARFPWTDVSGNTIYF. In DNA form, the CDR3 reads TGCAGTGCTAGATTCCCCTGGACGGACGTCTCTGGAAACACCATATATTTT.

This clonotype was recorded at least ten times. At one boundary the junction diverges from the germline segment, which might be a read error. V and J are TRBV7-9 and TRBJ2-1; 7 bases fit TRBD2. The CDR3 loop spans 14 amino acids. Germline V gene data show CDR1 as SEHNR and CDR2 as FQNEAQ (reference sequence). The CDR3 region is CASNLPRLAGEQFF. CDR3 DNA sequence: TGTGCCAGCAACTTACCCCGACTAGCTGGGGAGCAGTTCTTC.

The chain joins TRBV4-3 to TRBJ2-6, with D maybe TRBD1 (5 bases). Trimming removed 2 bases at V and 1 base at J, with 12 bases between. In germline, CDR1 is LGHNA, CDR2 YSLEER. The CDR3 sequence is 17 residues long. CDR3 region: CASSQLTDNSGANVLTF. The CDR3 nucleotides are TGCGCCAGCAGCCAACTGACAGATAATTCTGGGGCCAACGTCCTGACTTTC.

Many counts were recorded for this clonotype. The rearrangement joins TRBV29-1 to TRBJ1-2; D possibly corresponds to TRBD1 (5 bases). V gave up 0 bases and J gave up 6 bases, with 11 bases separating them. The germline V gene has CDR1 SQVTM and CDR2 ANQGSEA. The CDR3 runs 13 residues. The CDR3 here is CSVEDFDSHGYTF. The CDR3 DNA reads TGCAGCGTTGAAGACTTCGACAGTCATGGCTACACCTTC.

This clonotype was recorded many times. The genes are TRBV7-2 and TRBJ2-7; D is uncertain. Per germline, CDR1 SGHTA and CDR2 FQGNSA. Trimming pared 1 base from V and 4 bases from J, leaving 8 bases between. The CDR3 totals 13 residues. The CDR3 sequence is CASSLGWGYEQYF. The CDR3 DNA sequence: TGTGCCAGCAGCTTAGGGTGGGGATACGAGCAGTACTTC.

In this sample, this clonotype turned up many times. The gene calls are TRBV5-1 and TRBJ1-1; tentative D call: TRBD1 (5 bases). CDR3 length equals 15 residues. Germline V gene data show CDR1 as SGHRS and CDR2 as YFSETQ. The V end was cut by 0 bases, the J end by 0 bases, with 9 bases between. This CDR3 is CASSLDRTMNTEAFF. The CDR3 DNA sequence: TGCGCCAGCAGCTTGGACAGGACCATGAACACTGAAGCTTTCTTT.

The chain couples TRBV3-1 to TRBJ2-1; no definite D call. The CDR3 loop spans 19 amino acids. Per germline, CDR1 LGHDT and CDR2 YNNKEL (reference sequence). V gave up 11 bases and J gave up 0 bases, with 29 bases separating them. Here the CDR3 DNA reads TGTGCCTCCTCCAAGTTTGGCGGCGGAGAACCTAGCTCCTACAATGAGCAGTTCTTC. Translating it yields CASSKFGGGEPSSYNEQFF.

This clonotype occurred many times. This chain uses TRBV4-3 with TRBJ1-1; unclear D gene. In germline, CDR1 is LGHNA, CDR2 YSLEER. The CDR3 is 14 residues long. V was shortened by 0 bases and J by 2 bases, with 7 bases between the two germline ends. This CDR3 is CASSQDPSNTEAFF. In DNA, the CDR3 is TGCGCCAGCAGCCAAGATCCCTCCAACACTGAAGCTTTCTTT.

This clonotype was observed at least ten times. The CDR3 loop is CSARGGTPSADTQYF. As DNA, the CDR3 is TGCAGTGCTAGAGGGGGTACCCCAAGTGCAGATACGCAGTATTTT. V and J are TRBV20-1 and TRBJ2-3, with unresolved D. Germline values: CDR1 DFQATT, CDR2 SNEGSKA (reference sequence). The V and J ends lost 1 base and 4 bases respectively, with 15 bases between them. The CDR3 extends over 15 amino acids.